This T cell receptor beta chain was recovered during a study of OX40 agonist ivuxolimab in advanced cancers. Context from the whole study: The costimulatory receptor OX40 (CD134) was targeted by ivuxolimab, a fully human IgG2 agonistic monoclonal antibody. Partial responses were achieved by three dose-escalation patients, of whom one had hepatocellular carcinoma and two had cutaneous melanoma. Intravenous ivuxolimab was administered to patients every 2 weeks at six dose levels: 0.01, 0.1, 0.3, 1.5, 3 and 10 mg/kg. The paper reports the monotherapy dose-escalation portion (N of about 47 patients) of the phase I ivuxolimab trial. A male proportion of roughly 80% and a mean age of about 60 years, ranging from roughly 23 to 90, were recorded for the dose-escalation cohort. Patients were allowed to have had prior anti-PD-1, anti-PD-L1 or anti-CTLA-4 therapy, and around 37% of the dose-escalation patients had previously received checkpoint inhibitors. Peripheral TCRbeta sequencing was intended to test whether TCR sequence diversity was altered and clonal T-cell expansion was caused by ivuxolimab. Among the approximately 54 dose-escalation patients, around 20 had hepatocellular carcinoma, 15 melanoma, 9 renal cell carcinoma and 9 head and neck cancer. What the research found in general, with its limitations: After ivuxolimab, expanded clones were on average more numerous among CD8+ T cells than among CD4+ T cells. At doses from 0.1 to 3.0 mg/kg, clonal expansion was seen in both CD4+ and CD8+ blood T cells between baseline and week 6. The antigen specificity of the clonally expanded peripheral T cells was not determined. In partial responders in the 0.1-3.0 mg/kg groups, normalized peripheral clonal expansion was found to be among the lowest, especially among CD8+ T cells. Low levels of normalized T-cell clonal expansion were also seen in some patients who did not respond.

The trial excluded patients who had a history of autoimmune disease or were on systemic immunosuppression. Peripheral blood for TCR sequencing was drawn from every dose cohort at baseline, at cycle 4 day 1 and at cycle 7 day 1. The samples were taken from a phase I, first-in-human, multicenter, open-label dose-escalation trial of ivuxolimab. Adults with locally advanced or metastatic head and neck squamous cell, hepatocellular, melanoma or renal cell carcinoma were enrolled in the trial. Before TCR sequencing, CD4+ T cells and CD8+ T cells were sorted from peripheral blood as separate populations. Counted from cysteine to phenylalanine, this CDR3 has 12 amino acids. Of the read, only the CDR3 DNA is kept; its 36 bases are in frame from base 1. Based on the germline V gene, the CDR1 and CDR2 sequences are SGHDN and FVKESK. The germline ends are 8 bases apart after V is trimmed by 5 bases and J by 3 bases.

Genomic DNA was extracted from sorted cells for sequencing of the TCRbeta CDR3 region. The immunoSEQ Assay was used for sequencing of TCRbeta CDR3 regions. Imported from immuneACCESS, the table was reduced by TCRdb to in-frame sequences with V and J called. These copies leave out some clones; in studies compared against another copy, an unresolved V gene accounts for under half, and the cause of the remainder is not known. A total of 40,000 or so clones appear in this sample, 70% to 85% of them only once. The ten largest clonotypes hold about 7.6% of the sample. As to this clone: The antigen it binds to is not known. Per-base quality was not reported, and no clone a single base away is much larger than it.

This receptor was obtained from an adult with an advanced solid tumor such as melanoma, head and neck, liver or kidney cancer. The chain employs TRBV14 and TRBJ2-7, with the D gene not clear enough to name. The sequencing used CD4+ or CD8+ T cells sorted from blood, collected in a trial of the OX40 agonist ivuxolimab. Read as DNA, the sequence is TGTGCCAGCAGCGACGGATTCTACGAGCAGTACTTC. Translated, it reads CASSDGFYEQYF.